The present entry profiles one T cell receptor (beta chain) with its context. What this receptor recognizes is not known. No base qualities exist here, and no much larger clone lies one base off it. Including the terminal cysteine and phenylalanine, the CDR3 comprises 12 residues. This entry keeps only the CDR3 DNA: 36 bases, framed from base 1. V is pared back by 6 bases and J by 3 bases, with 9 bases lying between the germline termini. CDR1 is given as MNHNY and CDR2 as SVGAGI, both from the germline V gene (reference sequence). In total, just over 650 healthy bone marrow donors made up the cohort. All cohort members were sampled while nominally healthy, although unrecorded immune exposures were likely present. The donor tested CMV seropositive, placing the donor among the 290 or so seropositive members of the cohort. Each donor provided a peripheral blood sample, and peripheral blood mononuclear cells were used for TCR beta sequencing. Genomic DNA was extracted from the blood cell samples with the Qiagen DNeasy Blood Extraction Kit.

The sample originates from a study of cytomegalovirus exposure and HLA in healthy donors listed by TCRdb under 2017. With respect to the entire study: An earlier analysis of approximately 550 of the donors reported 250 to 300 Gb of sequence data and roughly 100 million unique TCR beta sequences from roughly 200 million T cells. HLA typing included class I and class II loci at four-digit resolution. Roughly 300 gigabases of sequencing data and roughly 80 million unique TCR sequences made up an early release that covered fewer than 650 HLA-typed donors. All discovery cohort repertoires had been generated using a single sequencing platform. The study aimed to test whether signatures of past pathogen exposure could be identified by cataloging public T cell receptors. To study patterns of TCR occurrence, a later analysis re-analyzed previously published TCR beta repertoires from around 670 donors and added high-resolution HLA genotyping. Using immunosequencing, the study profiled T cell repertoires from some 670 subjects and related those repertoires to cytomegalovirus serostatus. Roughly 5 DR-DQ haplotypes were handled as single units for association and clustering, since linkage in the cohort was strong. Of the roughly 430 genotyped donors, 65% to 90% fell in the genetic ancestry cluster associated with self-reported Caucasian donors. To predict cytomegalovirus infection status, the study brought together high-throughput TCR immunosequencing, statistical association of individual TCRs with disease status, and machine learning. An earlier analysis of roughly 600 of the donors used high-throughput TCR beta sequencing to judge whether each TCR beta V gene segment behaved as functional or pseudogenic. A separate validation cohort of more than 100 different subjects was used in addition to the 666-subject first cohort. Donor age, sex, ethnicity and CMV serostatus were compiled together with the repertoire data. Among some 410 genotyped donors of the cohort, an average of about 220,000 unique TCR beta nucleotide sequences was sequenced per donor, of which about 19% were non-productive. A later genetic analysis took genome-wide SNP genotypes for about three fifths of the 666 donors and used that subset as a discovery cohort. Typing coverage varied by locus: roughly 629-640 donors for A, B, C, DRB1 and DQB1; approximately 500 for DQA1; over 600 for DPA1; around 450 for DPB1. In the later analysis, no new phenotypic data were used to find candidate immune exposures; instead, reliance was placed on TCR beta sequences and their occurrence across donors.

Library prep was done by the immunoSEQ multiplex PCR assay. For the multiplex PCR, a mixture combining 60 forward primers for TCR Vbeta segments and 13 reverse primers for TCR Jbeta segments was used. The CDR3 region of rearranged TCR beta genes was amplified from genomic DNA with a multiplex PCR assay. The Illumina HiSeq System was used to sequence the amplified TCR beta libraries as 87-base-pair reads. The study's own analysis went as follows. A later analysis counted about 80 million unique TCR beta chains across the roughly 700 repertoires, and around 9.9 million of these chains were shared by at least two donors. A nearest-neighbor algorithm error-corrected the raw reads and collapsed the reads into unique sequences, merging closely related sequences to remove PCR and sequencing errors. To assign V, D and J gene segments, CDR3 sequences were aligned to IMGT reference sequences. Each retained sequence needed at least a six-nucleotide match to both a V gene segment and a J gene segment. A rearrangement counted as productive if the CDR3 had no stop codons and remained in frame with V and J, and every other rearrangement counted as non-productive. CDR3 was defined according to IMGT convention as the region running from the second conserved V-encoded cysteine to the conserved J-encoded phenylalanine. The earlier analysis of a few hundred of the donors excluded sequences that lacked an unambiguous match to a single V gene segment. An earlier analysis of several hundred of the donors called V segments functional above 56.7% productive rearrangements and segregating when the between-donor standard deviation exceeded 5%. A statistical classification framework was developed to diagnose cytomegalovirus status using the catalog of TCR beta chain sequences. In a later analysis, TCR nucleotide sequences were compared against IMGT/GENE-DB human TR gene sequences so that V and J genes could be assigned. The TCRdist pipeline was used in a later analysis to assign CDR3 sequences and most-parsimonious VDJ recombination scenarios. In a later analysis, each TCR beta chain was defined by its CDR3 amino acid sequence together with its V-gene family, and reads lacking a unique V-gene family were excluded. In a later analysis, approximately 640 highly shared, low-generation-probability nucleotide sequences were removed to address suspected cross-contamination and a sequencing artifact. A later analysis calculated a clonal expansion index for each public chain from normalized within-repertoire ranks of inferred template counts. A later analysis computed generation probabilities with a VDJ recombination model fitted to out-of-frame rearrangements, and checked the results against IGoR. In a later analysis, TCR-TCR, TCR-HLA and TCR-CMV co-occurrence was scored with hypergeometric tests, and a repertoire-size bias correction was applied to TCR pairs. In a later analysis, false discovery rates were estimated by permuting HLA or CMV assignments 20 times. A later analysis grouped co-occurring TCRs with DBSCAN, adding TCRdist sequence similarity when clustering within HLA-allele-positive subsets. Repertoires with fewer than 30,000 or more than 120,000 public chains, plus five repertoires with anomalous nucleotide sharing, were excluded from co-occurrence clustering. Entries here come from immuneACCESS through TCRdb and include only in-frame sequences with V and J called. Some clones fail to appear in such tables; in the studies checked, an unresolved V gene covers under half of the shortfall, and the cause of the remainder is unknown. V and J calls and clone size come straight from that table; D and trimming were deduced from the DNA. Recorded for this sample are roughly 190,000 clones; around 82% of them occurred a single time. Over 12% of the sample rests with the top ten.

Here is what the overall study found, with its caveats: Because some donors lacked HLA typing at each locus, the association tests relied only on the typed subset. Linkage disequilibrium might explain the correlated functional status among segregating V segments, but an unknown experimental factor could not be ruled out. Some IMGT-functional V segments, including TRBV6-2 and TRBV6-3, could not be told apart with the 87-base-pair reads, so those segments were excluded. A further reported finding was that TCR beta sequences accurately predicted the HLA-A and HLA-B alleles for most subjects in the first cohort. Several of the top co-occurrence clusters appeared to be linked to parvovirus B19, influenza, CMV and Epstein-Barr virus, according to a later analysis. The authors suggested that the approach could potentially be generalized to other disease states and immunological phenotypes. A later genetic analysis reported fewer N-insertions in productive TCRs among donors in an Asian-associated ancestry cluster than the roughly 650-donor mean. Presence/absence analyses assumed roughly uniform sequencing depth across donors, an assumption that may not hold. Only TCR beta chains were sequenced in this cohort, and the absence of alpha or paired-chain data limited detectable features. Most TCR sequences were observed very rarely across donors, whereas some public TCRs were present in many individuals. An earlier analysis of approximately 590 of the donors showed that most TCR beta V segments appeared in productive rearrangements either about 87% or about 30% of the time, which broadly matched IMGT annotations. Specific HLA alleles were associated with around 18,000 TCR beta sequences at a false discovery rate of 0.05 in a later analysis. Because counts were too low, seventeen rarely observed V segments, including chromosome 9 orphons, were left out of the earlier analysis of over 550 of the donors. In a later genetic analysis, a missense DCLRE1C variant was associated with V-gene and J-gene trimming of TCR beta chains, and the association was replicated in an independent cohort. In a later analysis, TCR association rates were found to vary across HLA loci, with the most associated TCRs seen for DRB1 alleles and the fewest for HLA-C alleles. Assigning TCR associations to individual alleles was difficult when HLA alleles, especially DR and DQ, strongly co-occurred. The only immune exposure information available for the cohort was CMV serostatus. Cytomegalovirus status was reported to be diagnosed by the classifier with high specificity and sensitivity in both the original and validation cohorts. The study listed approximately 160 TCR beta chains as associated with cytomegalovirus. In a later analysis, HLA-associated TCR beta chains showed more clonal expansion and lower generation probabilities than non-associated chains that were equally common. A group of highly shared sequence variants was considered likely to be a technical artifact of the sequencing pipeline. According to a later analysis, most CMV-associated TCR beta chains appeared to be HLA-restricted, and the HLA associations seemed to be driven largely by CMV exposure. A few of the identified cytomegalovirus-associated TCR beta chains were confirmed in vitro to be specific for cytomegalovirus antigens.

The receptor was isolated from a woman in her twenties or thirties in good health and CMV-seropositive. Sequenced input: PBMCs. The rearrangement joined TRBV6-6 to TRBJ2-7, with no reliable assignment of the D segment. Read as DNA, the sequence is TGTGCCAGCAGACCAGAAGACTACGAGCAGTACTTC. Its translation is CASRPEDYEQYF.